The 2 T cell receptor beta chains below come from one sample, sequenced in a study of cytomegalovirus exposure and HLA in healthy donors. The PCR used 60 Vbeta and 13 Jbeta primers. Profiled with immunoSEQ multiplex PCR; TCRdb holds only in-frame clones, not every one. The sample includes 170,000 or so clones, more than 60% of them seen just once. The sample was PBMCs. These receptors were collected from a woman in her sixties in good health and CMV-seropositive.

The chain carries TRBV7-9 and TRBJ1-4; TRBD1 is a possible D gene (6 bases). The V gene lost 5 bases and the J gene lost 13 bases, with 23 bases spanning the gap. CDR1 and CDR2 (germline): SEHNR, FQNEAQ (reference sequence). This CDR3 has 15 residues. CDR3 nucleotide sequence: TGTGCCAGCAGCCTCGGCCCCGGACAGCCAGACGGACTGTTTTTT. Its protein product is CASSLGPGQPDGLFF.

This chain joins TRBV28 and TRBJ1-1, with TRBD1 matching over 8 bases. CDR1 MDHEN and CDR2 SYDVKM come from the germline V gene. Trimming cost V 3 bases and J 1 base; bases outside gene matches: 1. This CDR3 spans 14 amino acids. In nucleotides, the CDR3 is TGTGCCAGCAGTTTGGGACAGGCGAACACTGAAGCTTTCTTT. Amino acid sequence: CASSLGQANTEAFF. Full variable domain (outside the CDR3, taken from reference TRBV28 and TRBJ1-1): DVKVTQSSRYLVKRTGEKVFLECVQDMDHENMFWYRQDPGLGLRLIYFSYDVKMKEKGDIPEGYSVSREKKERFSLILESASTNQTSMYLCASSLGQANTEAFFGQGTRLTVV.